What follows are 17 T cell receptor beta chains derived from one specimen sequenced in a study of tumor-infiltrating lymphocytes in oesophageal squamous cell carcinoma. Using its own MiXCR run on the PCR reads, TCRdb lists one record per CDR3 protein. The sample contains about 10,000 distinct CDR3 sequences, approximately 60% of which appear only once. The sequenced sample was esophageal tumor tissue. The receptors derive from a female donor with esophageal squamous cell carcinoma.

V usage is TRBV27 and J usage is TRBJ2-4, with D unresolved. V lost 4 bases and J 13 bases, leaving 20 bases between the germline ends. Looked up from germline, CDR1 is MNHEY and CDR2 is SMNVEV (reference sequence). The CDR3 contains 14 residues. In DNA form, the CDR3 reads TGTGCCAGCAGTTCCCGTTTCGTAGTGAATGAGCAGTACTTC. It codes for CASSSRFVVNEQYF.

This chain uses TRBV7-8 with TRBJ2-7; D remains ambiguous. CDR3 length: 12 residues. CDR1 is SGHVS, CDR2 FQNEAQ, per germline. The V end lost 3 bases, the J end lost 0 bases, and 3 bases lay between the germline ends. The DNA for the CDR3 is TGTGCCAGCAGCTTTGACTCCTACGAGCAGTACTTC. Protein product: CASSFDSYEQYF.

CDR3 sequence reads: CASRSQGGLNYGYTF. The CDR3 nucleotides are TGTGCCAGCAGATCACAGGGAGGGCTGAACTATGGCTACACCTTC. The chain joins TRBV6-6 to TRBJ1-2; D is perhaps TRBD1 (6 bases). This CDR3 has 15 residues. Germline CDR1 reads MNHNY; CDR2 reads SVGAGI (reference sequence). Trimming cost V 6 bases and J 2 bases, with 16 bases left between them.

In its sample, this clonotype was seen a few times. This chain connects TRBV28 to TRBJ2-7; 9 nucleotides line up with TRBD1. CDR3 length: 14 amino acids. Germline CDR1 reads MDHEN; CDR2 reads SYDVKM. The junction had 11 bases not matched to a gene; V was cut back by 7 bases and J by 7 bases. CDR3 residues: CASKHRDRVGEQYF. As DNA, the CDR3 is TGTGCCAGCAAACACCGGGACAGGGTGGGGGAGCAGTACTTC.

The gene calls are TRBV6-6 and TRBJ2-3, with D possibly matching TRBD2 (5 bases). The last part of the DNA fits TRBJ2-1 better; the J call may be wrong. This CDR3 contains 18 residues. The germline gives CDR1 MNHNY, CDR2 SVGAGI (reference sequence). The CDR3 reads CASSYGLAPLASYNEQFF. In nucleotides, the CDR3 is TGTGCCAGCAGTTACGGCCTAGCACCATTAGCGTCCTACAATGAGCAGTTCTTC.

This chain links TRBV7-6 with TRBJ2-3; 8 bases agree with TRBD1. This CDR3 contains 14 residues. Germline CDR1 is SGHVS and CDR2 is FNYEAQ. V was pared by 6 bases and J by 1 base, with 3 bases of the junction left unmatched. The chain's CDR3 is CASRYRGGTDTQYF. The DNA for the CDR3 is TGTGCCAGCAGGTACAGGGGGGGCACAGATACGCAGTATTTT.

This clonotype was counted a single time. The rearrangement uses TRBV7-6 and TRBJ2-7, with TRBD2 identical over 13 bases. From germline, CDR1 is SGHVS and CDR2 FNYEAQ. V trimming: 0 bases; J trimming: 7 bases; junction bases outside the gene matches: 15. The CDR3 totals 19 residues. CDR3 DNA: TGTGCCAGCAGCTTAGCAACACCGACTAGCGGGGGGCCGATCAATGAGCAGTACTTC. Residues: CASSLATPTSGGPINEQYF.

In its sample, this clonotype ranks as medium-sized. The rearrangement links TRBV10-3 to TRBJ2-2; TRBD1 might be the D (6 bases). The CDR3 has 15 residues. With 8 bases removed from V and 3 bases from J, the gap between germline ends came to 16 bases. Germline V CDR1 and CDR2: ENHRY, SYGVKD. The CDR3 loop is CAISGVSSYTGELFF. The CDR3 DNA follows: TGTGCCATCTCAGGGGTATCCTCGTACACCGGGGAGCTGTTTTTT.

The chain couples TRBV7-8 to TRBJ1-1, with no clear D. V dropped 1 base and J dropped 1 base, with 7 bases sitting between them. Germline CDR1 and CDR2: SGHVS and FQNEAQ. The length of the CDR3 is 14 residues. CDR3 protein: CASSLVRGNTEAFF. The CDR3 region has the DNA TGTGCCAGCAGCTTAGTCCGGGGGAACACTGAAGCTTTCTTT. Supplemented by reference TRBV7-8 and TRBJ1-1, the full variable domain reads GAGVSQSPRYKVAKRGQDVALRCDPISGHVSLFWYQQALGQGPEFLTYFQNEAQLDKSGLPSDRFFAERPEGSVSTLKIQRTQQEDSAVYLCASSLVRGNTEAFFGQGTRLTVV.

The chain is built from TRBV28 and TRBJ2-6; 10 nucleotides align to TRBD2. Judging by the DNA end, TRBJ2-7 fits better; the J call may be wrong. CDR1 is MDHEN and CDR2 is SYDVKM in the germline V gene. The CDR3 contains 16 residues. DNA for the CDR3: TGTGCCAGCATTCCTAGCGGGGGCCGACCCGGGCGCGAGCAGTACTTC. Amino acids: CASIPSGGRPGREQYF.

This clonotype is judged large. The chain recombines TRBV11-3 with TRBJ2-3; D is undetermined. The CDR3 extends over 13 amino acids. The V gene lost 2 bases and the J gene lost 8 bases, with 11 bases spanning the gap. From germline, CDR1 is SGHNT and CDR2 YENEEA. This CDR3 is CASSLNKAGTQYF. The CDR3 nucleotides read TGTGCCAGCAGCTTAAACAAGGCCGGTACGCAGTATTTT. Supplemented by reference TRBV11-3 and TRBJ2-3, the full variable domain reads EAGVVQSPRYKIIEKKQPVAFWCNPISGHNTLYWYLQNLGQGPELLIRYENEEAVDDSQLPKDRFSAERLKGVDSTLKIQPAELGDSAVYLCASSLNKAGTQYFGPGTRLTVL.

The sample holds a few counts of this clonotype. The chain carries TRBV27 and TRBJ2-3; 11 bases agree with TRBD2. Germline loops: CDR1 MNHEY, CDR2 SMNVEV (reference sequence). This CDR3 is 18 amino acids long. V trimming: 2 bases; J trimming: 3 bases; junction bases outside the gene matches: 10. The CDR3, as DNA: TGTGCCAGCAGTTTAAGCACCTTCGGACTAGCGGGTACAGATACGCAGTATTTT. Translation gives CASSLSTFGLAGTDTQYF.

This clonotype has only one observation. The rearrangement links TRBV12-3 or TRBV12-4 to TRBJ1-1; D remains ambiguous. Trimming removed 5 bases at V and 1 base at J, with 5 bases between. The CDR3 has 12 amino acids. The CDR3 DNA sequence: TGTGCCAGCAGTCTGCAGAACACTGAAGCTTTCTTT. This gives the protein CASSLQNTEAFF.

The CDR3 region has the DNA TGTGCCAGCAGCCAAGCGTCAGATACGCAGTATTTT. Translated, it gives CASSQASDTQYF. The chain joins TRBV11-2 to TRBJ2-3; D is undetermined. This CDR3 is built from 12 residues. V gave up 5 bases and J gave up 4 bases, with 7 bases separating them. CDR1 and CDR2 from the germline V gene are SGHAT and FQNNGV. Filled out from reference TRBV11-2 and TRBJ2-3, the complete variable domain reads EAGVAQSPRYKIIEKRQSVAFWCNPISGHATLYWYQQILGQGPKLLIQFQNNGVVDDSQLPKDRFSAERLKGVDSTLKIQPAKLEDSAVYLCASSQASDTQYFGPGTRLTVL.

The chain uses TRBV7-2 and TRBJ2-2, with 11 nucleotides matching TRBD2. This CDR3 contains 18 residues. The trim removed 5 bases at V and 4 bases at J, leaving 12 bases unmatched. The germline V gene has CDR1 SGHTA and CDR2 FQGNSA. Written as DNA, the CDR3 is TGTGCCAGCAGCCCGGGACTAGCGGAGGGGTCTAGCACCGGGGAGCTGTTTTTT. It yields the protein CASSPGLAEGSSTGELFF.

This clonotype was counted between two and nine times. The CDR3 region is CASSFSGGLQETQYF. The CDR3 coding sequence is TGTGCCAGCAGCTTTTCAGGGGGGTTGCAGGAGACCCAGTACTTC. The chain joins TRBV7-3 to TRBJ2-5, with D possibly matching TRBD1 (7 bases). V lost 3 bases and J lost 5, with 16 bases in between. The CDR3 has 15 amino acids. Germline assignment: CDR1 SGHTA and CDR2 FQGTGA.

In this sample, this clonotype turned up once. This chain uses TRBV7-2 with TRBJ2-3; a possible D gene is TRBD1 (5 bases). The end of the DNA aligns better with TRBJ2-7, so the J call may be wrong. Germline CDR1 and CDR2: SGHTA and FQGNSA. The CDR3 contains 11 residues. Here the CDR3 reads CASSLGGGQYF. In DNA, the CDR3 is TGTGCCAGCAGCTTAGGGGGCGGGCAGTACTTC.